These 14 T cell receptor beta chains came from one sample sequenced in a study of cytomegalovirus exposure and HLA in healthy donors (dated by TCRdb to about 2017). The library was prepared using the immunoSEQ multiplex PCR assay. A mixture of 60 forward primers for TCR Vbeta segments and 13 reverse primers for TCR Jbeta segments was used in the multiplex PCR. As stored in TCRdb, this immuneACCESS dataset retains in-frame rearrangements with V and J assigned. A fraction of the clones does not appear; measured against another copy, unresolved V genes explain less than half of the discrepancy, and the remainder lacks a known reason. Within this sample are more than 150,000 clones, with roughly 78% of them counted one time only. The ten biggest clones cover 1.5% of the sample. Material for sequencing was PBMCs. The source is a girl aged 5-17 years in good health and CMV-seropositive.

A word on this clone: The same CDR3 arises from other DNA sequences in this sample as well. The rearrangement uses TRBV6-5 and TRBJ2-5, with a tentative D call TRBD1 (5 bases). The CDR3 spans 12 residues. In germline, CDR1 is MNHEY, CDR2 SVGAGI. Deletions cut 5 bases from V and 5 bases from J, with 9 bases between. CDR3 coding DNA: TGTGCCAGCAGTGCCTCAGGGGAGACCCAGTACTTC. Its protein is CASSASGETQYF.

This chain joins TRBV14 and TRBJ2-2; 9 bases match TRBD2. CDR1 SGHDN and CDR2 FVKESK come from the germline V gene. Germline trimming cut 1 base from V and 7 bases from J; bases unmatched to any gene: 7. This CDR3 is built from 16 residues. The CDR3 bases are TGTGCCAGCAGCCAAGCACCGGGACTAGCCCGCGGGGAGCTGTTTTTT. Amino acids: CASSQAPGLARGELFF.

V gene TRBV7-2 combines with J gene TRBJ2-3; 11 bases fit TRBD1. There are 15 residues in the CDR3. V lost 6 bases to trimming and J lost 5 bases; unmatched junction nucleotides: 7. Germline CDR1 SGHTA, CDR2 FQGNSA. CDR3 amino acids: CASRQPGTGGDTQYF. CDR3 nucleotide sequence: TGTGCCAGCAGGCAACCCGGGACAGGGGGAGATACGCAGTATTTT. Full variable domain (missing parts from reference TRBV7-2 and TRBJ2-3): GAGVSQSPSNKVTEKGKDVELRCDPISGHTALYWYRQSLGQGLEFLIYFQGNSAPDKSGLPSDRFSAERTGGSVSTLTIQRTQQEDSAVYLCASRQPGTGGDTQYFGPGTRLTVL.

J is TRBJ1-2 and V is TRBV19, with D uncertain. From germline, CDR1 is LNHDA and CDR2 SQIVND (reference sequence). V lost 8 bases and J lost 5, with 18 bases in between. CDR3 size: 14 residues. CDR3 amino acids: CASAAGGVGYGYTF. The DNA for the CDR3 is TGTGCCAGTGCCGCGGGCGGGGTCGGGTATGGCTACACCTTC.

The genes are TRBV5-1 and TRBJ1-5, with D uncertain. The germline V gene has CDR1 SGHRS and CDR2 YFSETQ. The CDR3 is 15 amino acids. The ends were cut back, 0 bases at V and 5 bases at J, with 12 bases in the middle. In DNA form, the CDR3 reads TGCGCCAGCAGCTTGGAAGGCGGGCATTATCAGCCCCAGCATTTT. This translates into CASSLEGGHYQPQHF.

The J gene is TRBJ1-4, the V gene TRBV5-5; no definite D call. V lost 0 bases to trimming and J lost 7 bases, with 10 bases between them. Germline V gene sequence: CDR1 SGHKS, CDR2 YYEKEE (reference sequence). This CDR3 has 14 residues. This CDR3 is CASSLEGGGEKLFF. CDR3 nucleotides: TGTGCCAGCAGCTTGGAGGGAGGTGGTGAAAAACTGTTTTTT.

The chain is built from TRBV27 and TRBJ2-5, with 8 bases aligning to TRBD1. CDR3 length equals 14 residues. The germline CDR1 and CDR2 sequences are MNHEY and SMNVEV (reference sequence). V was pared by 7 bases and J by 2 bases, with 6 bases of the junction left unmatched. In DNA form, the CDR3 reads TGTGCCAGCAAAGACAGGGGTGTACAAGAGACCCAGTACTTC. Protein product: CASKDRGVQETQYF.

The V gene is TRBV11-3, the J gene TRBJ1-1; no clear D gene. V was cut by 0 bases and J by 6 bases, with 11 bases left in between. Germline assignment: CDR1 SGHNT and CDR2 YENEEA. The CDR3 sequence is 14 residues long. As DNA, the CDR3 is TGTGCCAGCAGCTTAGATCGGGGAGGCGCTGAAGCTTTCTTT. It is translated as CASSLDRGGAEAFF.

The genes are TRBV14 and TRBJ2-3, with D possibly being TRBD1 (5 bases). There are 17 residues in the CDR3. Germline CDR1 reads SGHDN; CDR2 reads FVKESK. V was cut by 0 bases and J by 0 bases, with 13 bases left in between. CDR3 amino acids: CASSQDARTRSTDTQYF. In nucleotides, the CDR3 is TGTGCCAGCAGCCAAGATGCCCGGACAAGGAGCACAGATACGCAGTATTTT.

V usage is TRBV5-4 and J usage is TRBJ2-6; D unresolved. V shed 3 bases and J shed 3 bases, with 7 bases lying between them. This CDR3 is built from 14 residues. Per germline, CDR1 SGHNT and CDR2 YYREEE (reference sequence). CDR3 region: CASSSGGGANVLTF. The CDR3 nucleotides are TGTGCCAGCAGCTCGGGTGGTGGGGCCAACGTCCTGACTTTC.

The chain links TRBV4-2 to TRBJ1-3; possible D gene TRBD1, 6 bases. Trimming took off 0 bases at V and 4 bases at J, with 10 bases between the two ends. Germline CDR1 LGHNA, CDR2 YNFKEQ. This CDR3 spans 15 amino acids. The CDR3 sequence: CASSQDAGQGNTIYF. The CDR3 DNA sequence: TGTGCCAGCAGCCAAGACGCCGGACAGGGAAACACCATATATTTT.

This chain uses TRBV7-2 with TRBJ2-1; D is undetermined. V was cut by 1 base and J by 7 bases, with 23 bases left in between. The CDR3 is 18 amino acids. Germline CDR1 reads SGHTA; CDR2 reads FQGNSA. The CDR3 DNA is TGTGCCAGCAGCTTAGTGGTGTTCCGGTCCGCTGATCGGAATGAGCAGTTCTTC. Its translation: CASSLVVFRSADRNEQFF.

The chain employs TRBV7-9 and TRBJ2-5; no clear D. Trimming removed 0 bases at V and 5 bases at J, with 10 bases between. This CDR3 contains 14 residues. Per germline, CDR1 SEHNR and CDR2 FQNEAQ (reference sequence). The DNA of the CDR3 is TGTGCCAGCAGCTTAGCCCAAACCGGGGAGACCCAGTACTTC. Residues: CASSLAQTGETQYF.

The V call is TRBV9, the J call TRBJ2-5, with TRBD2 as a possible D gene (6 bases). The CDR3 runs to 15 residues. V was trimmed by 6 bases and J by 9 bases, leaving 24 bases between them. Germline CDR1 reads SGDLS; CDR2 reads YYNGEE. CDR3 bases: TGTGCCAGCACCGCCTGGGGTCGCTGGGAGGTACCCCAGTACTTC. Amino acids: CASTAWGRWEVPQYF.